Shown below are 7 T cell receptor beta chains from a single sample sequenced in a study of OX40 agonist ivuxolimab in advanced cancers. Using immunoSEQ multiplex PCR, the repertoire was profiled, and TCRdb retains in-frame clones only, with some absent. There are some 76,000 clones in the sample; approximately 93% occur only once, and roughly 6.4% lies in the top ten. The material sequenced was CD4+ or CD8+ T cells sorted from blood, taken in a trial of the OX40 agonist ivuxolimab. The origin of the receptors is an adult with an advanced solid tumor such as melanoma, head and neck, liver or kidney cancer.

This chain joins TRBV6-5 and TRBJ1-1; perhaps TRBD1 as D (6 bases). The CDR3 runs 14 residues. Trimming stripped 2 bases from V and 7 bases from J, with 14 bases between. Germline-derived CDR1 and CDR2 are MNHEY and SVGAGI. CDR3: CASSYPNQGSEAFF. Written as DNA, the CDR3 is TGTGCCAGCAGTTACCCGAACCAGGGGAGTGAAGCTTTCTTT.

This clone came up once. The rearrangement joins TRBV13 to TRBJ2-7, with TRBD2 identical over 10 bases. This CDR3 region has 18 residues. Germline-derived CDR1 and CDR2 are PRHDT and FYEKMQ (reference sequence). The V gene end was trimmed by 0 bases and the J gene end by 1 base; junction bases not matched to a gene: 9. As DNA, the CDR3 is TGTGCCAGCAGCTTAGGTGTCGGTAGCGGGGGGCGATCCTACGAGCAGTACTTC. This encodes CASSLGVGSGGRSYEQYF.

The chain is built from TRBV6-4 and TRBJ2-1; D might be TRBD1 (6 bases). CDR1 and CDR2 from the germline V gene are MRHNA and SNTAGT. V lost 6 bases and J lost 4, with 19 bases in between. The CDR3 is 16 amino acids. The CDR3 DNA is TGTGCCAGCAGCCAACACAGGGCGGACTCATACAATGAGCAGTTCTTC. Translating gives CASSQHRADSYNEQFF.

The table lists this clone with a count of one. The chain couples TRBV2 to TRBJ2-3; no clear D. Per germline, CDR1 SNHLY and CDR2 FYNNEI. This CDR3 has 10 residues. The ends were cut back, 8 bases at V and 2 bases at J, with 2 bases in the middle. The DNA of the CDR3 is TGTGCCAGCTTCACAGATACGCAGTATTTT. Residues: CASFTDTQYF.

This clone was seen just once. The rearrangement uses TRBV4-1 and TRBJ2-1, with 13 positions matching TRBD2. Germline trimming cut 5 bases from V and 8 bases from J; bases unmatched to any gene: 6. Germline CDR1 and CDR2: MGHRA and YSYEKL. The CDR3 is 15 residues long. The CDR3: CASSSLAGGIDEQFF. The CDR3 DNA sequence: TGCGCCAGCAGCTCACTAGCGGGAGGGATAGATGAGCAGTTCTTC.

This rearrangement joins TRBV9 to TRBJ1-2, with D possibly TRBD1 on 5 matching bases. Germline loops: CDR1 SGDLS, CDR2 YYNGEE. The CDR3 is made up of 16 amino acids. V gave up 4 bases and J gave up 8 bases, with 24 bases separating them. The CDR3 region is CASSPHLMGQGGGYTF. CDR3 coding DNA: TGTGCCAGCAGCCCACACCTTATGGGGCAGGGCGGCGGCTACACCTTC.

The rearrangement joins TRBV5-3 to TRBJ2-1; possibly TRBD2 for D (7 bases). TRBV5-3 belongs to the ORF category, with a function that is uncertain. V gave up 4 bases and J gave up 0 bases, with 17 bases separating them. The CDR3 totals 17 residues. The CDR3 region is CARSLLGGGSSYNEQFF. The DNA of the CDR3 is TGTGCCAGAAGCCTGCTTGGGGGCGGGAGCTCCTACAATGAGCAGTTCTTC.